The sequence of this T cell receptor (beta chain) was determined in a study of blood T cell repertoires in COVID-19. As for the study in general: Samples of COVID-19 (acute and convalescent) were obtained from the United States, Italy and Spain.

Germline V gene lookup returns CDR1 SGHDN and CDR2 FVKESK. The CDR3 has 16 amino acids. The V gene end was trimmed by 4 bases and the J gene end by 5 bases; junction bases not matched to a gene: 10. In the authors' workflow: Estimation of nucleated cell counts was performed using reference gene primer amplification. Using immunoSEQ multiplex PCR, the repertoire was profiled, and TCRdb retains in-frame clones only, with some absent. V and J calls and clone size are given by that table; D and trimming were obtained from the DNA. The profile shows roughly 300,000 clones, around 84% of them singletons. Researchers sorted participants into cohorts using their self-reported clinical history.

The sample taken for sequencing was PBMCs or T cells enriched from blood (not recorded which). The source is a woman aged 50 to 60 who had recovered from COVID-19. The chain carries TRBV14 and TRBJ1-1, with 10 nucleotides matching TRBD1. CDR3 loop: CASSRDRGLSRTEAFF. As DNA, the CDR3 is TGTGCCAGCAGCCGGGACAGGGGTCTTTCGAGGACTGAAGCTTTCTTT. Supplemented by reference TRBV14 and TRBJ1-1, the full variable domain reads EAGVTQFPSHSVIEKGQTVTLRCDPISGHDNLYWYRRVMGKEIKFLLHFVKESKQDESGMPNNRFLAERTGGTYSTLKVQPAELEDSGVYFCASSRDRGLSRTEAFFGQGTRLTVV.